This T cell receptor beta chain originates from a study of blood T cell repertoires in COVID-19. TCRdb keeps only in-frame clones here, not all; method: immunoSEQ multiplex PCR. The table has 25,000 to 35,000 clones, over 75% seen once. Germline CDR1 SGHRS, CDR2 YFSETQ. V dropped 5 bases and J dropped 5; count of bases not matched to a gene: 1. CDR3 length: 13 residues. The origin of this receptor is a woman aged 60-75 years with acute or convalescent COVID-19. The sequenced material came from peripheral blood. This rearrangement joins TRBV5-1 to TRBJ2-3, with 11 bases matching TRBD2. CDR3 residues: CASRTSGVDTQYF. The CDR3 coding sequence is TGCGCCAGCAGGACTAGCGGGGTAGATACGCAGTATTTT.